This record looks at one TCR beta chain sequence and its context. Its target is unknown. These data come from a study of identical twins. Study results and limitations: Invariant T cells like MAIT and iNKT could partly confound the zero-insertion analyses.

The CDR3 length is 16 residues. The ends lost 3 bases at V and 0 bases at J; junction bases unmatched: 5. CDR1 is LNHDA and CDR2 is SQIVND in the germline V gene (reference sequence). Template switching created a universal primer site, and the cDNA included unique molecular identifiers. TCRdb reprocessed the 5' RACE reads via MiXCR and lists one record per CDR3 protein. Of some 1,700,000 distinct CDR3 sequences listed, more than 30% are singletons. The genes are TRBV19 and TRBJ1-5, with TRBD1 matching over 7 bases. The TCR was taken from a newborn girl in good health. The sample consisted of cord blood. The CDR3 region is CASSIDRAYSNQPQHF. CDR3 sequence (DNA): TGTGCCAGTAGTATCGACAGGGCCTATAGCAATCAGCCCCAGCATTTT.